This T cell receptor (beta chain) was profiled in a study of beta chain features in type 1 diabetes. General study results and limits: Patients with Type 1 diabetes showed moderately but significantly shorter TCRB CDR3s in all four CD4+ subsets.

Concerning this clone itself: Its antigen remains unidentified.

All of the isolated RNA was reverse transcribed, so expressed TCRB transcripts were sequenced. Assay: immunoSEQ multiplex PCR; the TCRdb copy retains only in-frame clones and omits some. The sample has over 20,000 clones; approximately 53% are singletons. The clonotype originates from a man under 40 with type 1 diabetes. The sequenced sample was stem cell memory CD4+ T cells from blood.

This CDR3 is CASTQGPNSPLHF. CDR3 coding DNA: TGTGCCAGCACACAGGGTCCTAATTCACCCCTCCACTTT. The genes are TRBV6-5 and TRBJ1-6; possible D gene TRBD1, 6 bases. Germline assignment: CDR1 MNHEY and CDR2 SVGAGI. Trimming took off 7 bases at V and 6 bases at J, with 10 bases between the two ends. This CDR3 has 13 residues.